This TCR beta chain is from a study of cytomegalovirus exposure and HLA in healthy donors (dated by TCRdb to 2016 to 2017). Background for the entire study: An earlier analysis of some 500 of the donors reported 250 to 350 Gb of sequence data and 100 million to 140 million unique TCR beta sequences from about 180 million T cells. In a later genetic analysis, genome-wide SNP genotypes for about three fifths of the roughly 670 donors were used, and that subset was treated as a discovery cohort. Rather than using new phenotypic data, the later analysis identified candidate immune exposures from TCR beta sequences and from how often those sequences occurred across donors. Among the approximately 400 genotyped donors, around 81% belonged to the genetic ancestry cluster associated with self-reported Caucasian donors. Every repertoire in the discovery cohort had been generated on one and the same sequencing platform. To study patterns of TCR occurrence, a later analysis re-analyzed previously published TCR beta repertoires from more than 550 donors and added high-resolution HLA genotyping. The aim of the study was to test whether cataloging public T cell receptors could identify signatures of past pathogen exposure. Donor age, sex, ethnicity and CMV serostatus were compiled together with the repertoire data. The T cell repertoires of under 750 subjects were profiled by immunosequencing and related to cytomegalovirus serostatus. An early release covering over 500 HLA-typed donors comprised about 300 gigabases of sequencing data and tens of millions of unique TCR sequences. The study combined high-throughput TCR immunosequencing, statistical association of individual TCRs with disease status, and machine learning to predict cytomegalovirus infection status. Class I and class II HLA loci were covered by the typing at four-digit resolution. A handful of DR-DQ haplotypes were handled as single units for association and clustering because linkage in the cohort was strong. Among 300 to 450 genotyped donors of the cohort, an average of 235,054 unique TCR beta nucleotide sequences were sequenced per donor, approximately 20% of them non-productive. To decide whether each TCR beta V gene segment behaved as functional or pseudogenic, an earlier analysis of several hundred of the donors relied on high-throughput TCR beta sequencing. In addition to the first cohort of approximately 650 subjects, a separate validation cohort of over 90 different subjects was used. The number of donors typed differed by locus, with about 629-640 for A, B, C, DRB1 and DQB1, approximately 500 for DQA1, over 600 for DPA1, and some 440 for DPB1.

V is reduced by 5 bases and J by 4 bases, leaving a spacing of 15 bases between them. The germline V gene (reference sequence) gives CDR1 as MNHNY and CDR2 as SVGAGI. Reading from cysteine to phenylalanine, the CDR3 counts 15 amino acids. Just the 45-base CDR3 DNA is kept, in frame starting at base 1. This clone is a singleton in its sample. This receptor's antigen is unknown. Base-call qualities are not available, and no considerably larger clone is one nucleotide away. Study-level results and caveats: The study gave a list of over 150 TCR beta chains associated with cytomegalovirus. Some IMGT-functional V segments, including TRBV6-2 and TRBV6-3, could not be distinguished by the 87-base-pair reads and were therefore excluded. Sequencing depth was assumed to be roughly uniform across donors in the presence/absence analyses, though that assumption may not hold. An association between a missense DCLRE1C variant and V-gene and J-gene trimming of TCR beta chains was found in a later genetic analysis and replicated in an independent cohort. While some public TCRs were present in many individuals, most TCR sequences turned up only very rarely across donors. A later analysis found that most CMV-associated TCR beta chains appeared HLA-restricted, with HLA associations seemingly driven largely by CMV exposure. The classifier was reported to diagnose cytomegalovirus status with high specificity and sensitivity in both the original and validation cohorts. HLA typing was unavailable for some donors at each locus, so association tests used only the typed subset. A cluster of highly shared sequence variants was judged likely to represent a technical artifact of the sequencing pipeline. Because counts were too low, some 16 rarely observed V segments, including chromosome 9 orphons, were excluded from the earlier analysis of 500 to 700 of the donors. Assigning TCR associations to individual alleles was difficult when HLA alleles, especially DR and DQ, strongly co-occurred. Three of the identified cytomegalovirus-associated TCR beta chains were confirmed in vitro to be specific for cytomegalovirus antigens. In an earlier analysis of 500 to 650 of the donors, most TCR beta V segments appeared in productive rearrangements about 87% or about 30% of the time, broadly matching IMGT annotations. CMV serostatus was the only immune exposure information available for the cohort. In a later analysis, the rate of TCR association differed among HLA loci, with DRB1 alleles having the most associated TCRs and HLA-C alleles having the fewest. The authors suggested that the approach could potentially be extended to other disease states and immunological phenotypes. A later genetic analysis reported fewer N-insertions in productive TCRs among donors in an Asian-associated ancestry cluster than the roughly 620-donor mean. In a later analysis, several top co-occurrence clusters were reported to appear linked to parvovirus B19, influenza, CMV and Epstein-Barr virus. In a later analysis, HLA-associated TCR beta chains were found to be more clonally expanded and to have lower generation probabilities than equally common non-associated chains. Only TCR beta chains were sequenced in this cohort, and the absence of alpha or paired-chain data limited detectable features. A further reported finding was that TCR beta sequences accurately predicted the HLA-A and HLA-B alleles for most subjects in the first cohort. Linkage disequilibrium might explain the correlated functional status among segregating V segments, but an unknown experimental factor could not be excluded. At a false discovery rate of 0.05, a later analysis linked about 16,000 TCR beta sequences to specific HLA alleles.

The cohort comprised fewer than 750 healthy bone marrow donors. All cohort members were sampled while nominally healthy, although unrecorded immune exposures were likely present. The donor was CMV seropositive and belonged to the group of 250 to 300 seropositive cohort members. Every donor gave a peripheral blood sample, and the peripheral blood mononuclear cells from that sample were used for TCR beta sequencing. The Qiagen DNeasy Blood Extraction Kit was used to extract genomic DNA from the blood cell samples. Receptors were amplified or captured by the immunoSEQ multiplex PCR assay. For the multiplex PCR, a mixture combining 60 forward primers for TCR Vbeta segments and 13 reverse primers for TCR Jbeta segments was used. The CDR3 region of rearranged TCR beta genes was amplified from genomic DNA with a multiplex PCR assay. Amplified TCR beta libraries were sequenced as 87-base-pair reads on the Illumina HiSeq System. Per the original workflow: In a later analysis, tens of millions of unique TCR beta chains were counted across the approximately 640 repertoires, and about 9.9 million of these chains were shared by at least two donors. Raw reads were error-corrected and collapsed into unique sequences with a nearest-neighbor algorithm that merged closely related sequences to remove PCR and sequencing errors. V, D and J gene segments were assigned by aligning CDR3 sequences to IMGT reference sequences. For a sequence to be retained, at least a six-nucleotide match to both a V gene segment and a J gene segment was required. Rearrangements were classified as productive when the CDR3 lacked stop codons and remained in frame with V and J, and all other rearrangements were classified as non-productive. CDR3 was defined by IMGT convention, running from the second conserved V-encoded cysteine to the conserved J-encoded phenylalanine. The earlier analysis of 500 to 600 of the donors excluded sequences that lacked an unambiguous match to a single V gene segment. In an earlier analysis of some 590 of the donors, a V segment was called functional when productive rearrangements were above 56.7%, and segregating when the standard deviation between donors exceeded 5%. A statistical classification framework was built for diagnosing cytomegalovirus status from the catalog of TCR beta chain sequences. In a later analysis, TCR nucleotide sequences were compared against IMGT/GENE-DB human TR gene sequences so that V and J genes could be assigned. A later analysis assigned CDR3 sequences and most-parsimonious VDJ recombination scenarios with the TCRdist pipeline. In a later analysis, every TCR beta chain was defined by the combination of its CDR3 amino acid sequence and its V-gene family, and reads without a unique V-gene family were dropped. To address suspected cross-contamination and a sequencing artifact, a later analysis removed some 620 highly shared, low-generation-probability nucleotide sequences. In a later analysis, a clonal expansion index was calculated for each public chain from normalized within-repertoire ranks of inferred template counts. In a later analysis, generation probabilities were computed with a VDJ recombination model fitted to out-of-frame rearrangements, and the resulting probabilities were checked against IGoR. A later analysis scored TCR-TCR, TCR-HLA and TCR-CMV co-occurrence with hypergeometric tests, applying a repertoire-size bias correction to TCR pairs. A later analysis estimated false discovery rates by permuting HLA or CMV assignments 20 times. In a later analysis, co-occurring TCRs were grouped with DBSCAN, and TCRdist sequence similarity was added when clustering was performed within HLA-allele-positive subsets. Repertoires with fewer than 30,000 or more than 120,000 public chains were left out of co-occurrence clustering, as were about 5 repertoires with anomalous nucleotide sharing. The immuneACCESS repertoire file appears here via TCRdb, limited to in-frame rearrangements. These files lack a portion of the clones; in checked studies, under half of the deficit traces to unresolved V genes, and the cause of the others is not known. V and J calls and clone size are given by that table; D and trimming were obtained from the DNA. The sample table shows roughly 38,000 clones, and 70% to 80% are seen once. Of the sample, around 8.2% is held by the ten largest clones.

The sequence was collected from a woman in her 30s in good health and CMV-seropositive. The chain uses TRBV6-6 and TRBJ2-1, with TRBD2 tentatively as D gene (5 bases match). Specimen: PBMCs. The CDR3 amino acid sequence is: CASSMEDARYNEQFF. The base sequence is TGTGCCAGCAGTATGGAGGACGCTAGGTACAATGAGCAGTTCTTC.